This T cell receptor (beta chain) was identified in a study of blood T cells in healthy people across ages. The CDR3 length is 14 residues. Germline loops: CDR1 SGHRS, CDR2 YFSETQ. V was cut by 6 bases and J by 1 base, with 13 bases left in between. Alongside a J-beta primer mix, a sample-barcoded 5' primer served in a second PCR lasting roughly 7 to 11 cycles. TCRdb redid the calling of the 5' RACE reads with MiXCR, one entry per CDR3 protein. The table lists fewer than 2,000,000 distinct CDR3 sequences, roughly 32% of them singletons. This sequence joins TRBV5-1 and TRBJ1-1; D might be TRBD1 (6 bases). The receptor was derived from a woman aged 25 to 39 in good health. Sequences were obtained from blood. CDR3 nucleotides: TGCGCCAGCACCCAGGACAGCTGGAACACTGAAGCTTTCTTT. This encodes CASTQDSWNTEAFF.